Each of the 22 T cell receptor beta chains below was sequenced from the same sample in a study of T cells in Graves' hyperthyroidism and ophthalmopathy. Using RNA transcripts as the source, TCR beta CDR3 regions were amplified. The study used the HTBI primer set for a first-round RT-PCR of the TCR CDR3. TCRdb itself ran the multiplex PCR reads through MiXCR, one entry per CDR3 protein. The repertoire holds under 400,000 distinct CDR3 sequences, with less than 15% as singletons. The sequenced sample consisted of blood. Receptor source: a young woman with Graves' hyperthyroidism.

There are a few counts of this clonotype. The CDR3 region is CASSLAPTSGGYTGELFF. For the CDR3, the DNA is TGTGCCAGCAGCTTAGCCCCTACTAGCGGGGGATACACCGGGGAGCTGTTTTTT. The rearrangement joins TRBV7-2 to TRBJ2-2; TRBD2 matches at 11 bases. Trimming removed 0 bases from V and 3 bases from J; junction bases left unmatched: 6. The CDR3 contains 18 residues. CDR1 and CDR2 (germline): SGHTA, FQGNSA.

This clonotype has a count of ten or more. The chain has TRBV5-1 and TRBJ2-3; D not resolved. Deletions cut 3 bases from V and 5 bases from J, with 10 bases between. CDR3 length: 13 residues. Germline V gene data show CDR1 as SGHRS and CDR2 as YFSETQ. In DNA, the CDR3 is TGCGCCAGCAGCTCCTTCCCGGGAGATACGCAGTATTTT. Translated, it gives CASSSFPGDTQYF.

The rearrangement uses TRBV20-1 and TRBJ2-7, with 10 bases aligning to TRBD2. Germline V CDR1 and CDR2: DFQATT, SNEGSKA (reference sequence). The V segment lost 0 bases and the J segment 4 bases; nucleotides outside the gene matches: 9. This CDR3 comprises 16 residues. The CDR3 DNA sequence: TGCAGTGCTAGAGATCTGAAGCTAGCGGGGGATTACGAGCAGTACTTC. This codes for CSARDLKLAGDYEQYF.

As concerns this clonotype: This may be a read error: a much more frequent sequence differs by one nucleotide. This chain connects TRBV7-3 to TRBJ2-3; D might be TRBD1 or TRBD2, each matching 6 bases. The CDR3 is 15 residues long. Trimming left V 4 bases short and J 3 bases short, with 14 bases between. Per germline, CDR1 SGHTA and CDR2 FQGTGA. CDR3 sequence reads: CASSSLGGLTDTQYF. Here the CDR3 DNA reads TGTGCCAGCAGCTCATTAGGGGGGCTGACAGATACGCAGTATTTT.

The chain couples TRBV28 to TRBJ1-3; D is undetermined. From germline, CDR1 is MDHEN and CDR2 SYDVKM. The CDR3 consists of 11 residues. V was shortened by 3 bases and J by 6 bases, with 3 bases between the two germline ends. The CDR3 nucleotides read TGTGCCAGCAGTTTGGAAAACACCATATATTTT. Translating gives CASSLENTIYF.

This clonotype was found many times. The chain employs TRBV7-3 and TRBJ1-5; D is ambiguous. This CDR3 is built from 14 residues. The germline V gene encodes CDR1 SGHTA and CDR2 FQGTGA. The V end was cut by 1 base, the J end by 2 bases, with 6 bases between. CDR3 nucleotide sequence: TGTGCCAGCAGCTTAATCCAAGGCAATCAGCCCCAGCATTTT. It codes for CASSLIQGNQPQHF.

This clonotype came up many times. The chain uses TRBV6-6 and TRBJ2-7; 9 bases line up with TRBD1. V lost 2 bases, J lost 5 bases, and 7 bases stayed unmatched. Per the germline V gene, CDR1 is MNHNY and CDR2 is SVGAGI (reference sequence). The CDR3 runs 15 residues. The CDR3 nucleotides are TGTGCCAGCAGTTACGCCACAGGGGGCGGGAACGAGCAGTACTTC. Protein product: CASSYATGGGNEQYF.

About this clonotype: A much larger clone differs by one base, so this may be a read error. CDR3 nucleotide sequence: TGTGCCAGCAGTTTCGATAGCAGCTCCTACGCGCAGTACTTC. Translated: CASSFDSSSYAQYF. The rearrangement joins TRBV6-5 to TRBJ2-7; no definite D call. The CDR3 loop spans 14 amino acids. Looked up from germline, CDR1 is MNHEY and CDR2 is SVGAGI.

This clonotype appeared a few times. The chain employs TRBV7-2 and TRBJ2-1, with D uncertain. The germline V gene has CDR1 SGHTA and CDR2 FQGNSA. V was pared by 2 bases and J by 12 bases, with 11 bases between. The CDR3 loop spans 12 amino acids. The CDR3 DNA sequence: TGTGCCAGCAGCTTAATGGGCTTAGGGCAGTTCTTC. It is translated as CASSLMGLGQFF.

The sample holds many counts of this clonotype. The J gene is TRBJ1-4, the V gene TRBV2; D unclear. The CDR3 spans 15 residues. Germline values: CDR1 SNHLY, CDR2 FYNNEI. V was pared by 6 bases and J by 5 bases, with 16 bases between. DNA for the CDR3: TGTGCCAGCAGGGCCATCATTCGGACGAATGAAAAACTGTTTTTT. Protein sequence: CASRAIIRTNEKLFF.

With respect to this clonotype: With a much larger clone just one base away, this may be a read error. The gene calls are TRBV10-2 and TRBJ1-1, with 7 bases lining up with TRBD1. From germline, CDR1 is WSHSY and CDR2 SAAADI. The CDR3 has 14 residues. The CDR3: CASRITGENAEAFF. CDR3 DNA sequence: TGCGCCAGCAGAATTACAGGGGAGAACGCTGAAGCTTTCTTT.

The chain is built from TRBV28 and TRBJ2-5; D might be TRBD1 or TRBD2, each matching 5 bases. V lost 3 bases and J lost 5, with 13 bases in between. Germline CDR1 and CDR2: MDHEN and SYDVKM. The CDR3 runs to 14 residues. In DNA form, the CDR3 reads TGTGCCAGCAGTTTGGTGAGGGGAGCGGAGACCCAGTACTTC. The encoded protein is CASSLVRGAETQYF.

This clonotype was counted many times. For the CDR3, the DNA is TGTGCCAGCAGTGACCTCGGACTAGCGGGAAATGAGCAGTTCTTC. It is translated as CASSDLGLAGNEQFF. The V call is TRBV2, the J call TRBJ2-1, with 12 bases fitting TRBD2. With V trimmed by 3 bases and J by 7 bases, 4 bases remained unmatched. The CDR3 sequence is 15 residues long. CDR1 and CDR2 from the germline V gene are SNHLY and FYNNEI. Supplemented by reference TRBV2 and TRBJ2-1, the full variable domain reads EPEVTQTPSHQVTQMGQEVILRCVPISNHLYFYWYRQILGQKVEFLVSFYNNEISEKSEIFDDQFSVERPDGSNFTLKIRSTKLEDSAMYFCASSDLGLAGNEQFFGPGTRLTVL.

The chain recombines TRBV15 with TRBJ2-7; D may correspond to TRBD1 or TRBD2 (5 bases each). This CDR3 comprises 15 residues. Trimming took off 0 bases at V and 1 base at J, with 10 bases between the two ends. CDR1 and CDR2 from the germline V gene are LNHNV and YYDKDF (reference sequence). The DNA of the CDR3 is TGTGCCACCAGCAGAGATATGGGGGATTCCTACGAGCAGTACTTC. As protein: CATSRDMGDSYEQYF. The full variable domain, with the rest looked up from reference TRBV15 and TRBJ2-7, is DAMVIQNPRYQVTQFGKPVTLSCSQTLNHNVMYWYQQKSSQAPKLLFHYYDKDFNNEADTPDNFQSRRPNTSFCFLDIRSPGLGDTAMYLCATSRDMGDSYEQYFGPGTRLTVT.

This clonotype was observed at least ten times. This chain joins TRBV12-3 or TRBV12-4 and TRBJ2-1; D possibly corresponds to TRBD1 (6 bases). CDR3 length: 15 amino acids. The ends were cut back, 6 bases at V and 6 bases at J, with 18 bases in the middle. The CDR3 loop is CASRTRDTWGNEQFF. The CDR3 nucleotides are TGTGCCAGCAGGACCCGGGACACTTGGGGCAATGAGCAGTTCTTC.

This sequence joins TRBV28 and TRBJ2-7; D is ambiguous. CDR1 and CDR2 (germline): MDHEN, SYDVKM. The CDR3 spans 10 residues. CDR3 amino acids: CAPKAYEQYF. Written as DNA, the CDR3 is TGTGCTCCCAAGGCCTACGAGCAGTACTTC.

The sample holds a few counts of this clonotype. The rearrangement uses TRBV5-6 and TRBJ1-1, with TRBD1 as a possible D gene (6 bases). Trimming removed 7 bases from V and 0 bases from J, with 16 bases in between. The V gene's germline CDR1 is SGHDT and CDR2 YYEEEE. The CDR3 loop spans 15 amino acids. The CDR3 nucleotides read TGTGCCAGCCTAATTTCCGGGACAATGAACACTGAAGCTTTCTTT. Its protein product is CASLISGTMNTEAFF.

This clonotype came up many times. The V gene is TRBV12-3 or TRBV12-4, the J gene TRBJ2-7; 8 bases fit TRBD2. The V gene end was trimmed by 8 bases and the J gene end by 2 bases; junction bases not matched to a gene: 8. The CDR3 totals 14 residues. CDR3: CASGARGAPYEQYF. CDR3 bases: TGTGCCAGCGGCGCGCGGGGGGCCCCCTACGAGCAGTACTTC.

In this sample, this clonotype turned up many times. The V gene is TRBV5-5, the J gene TRBJ1-4, with D hard to call. V was clipped by 4 bases and J by 0 bases, with 7 bases between them. This CDR3 contains 14 residues. Looked up from germline, CDR1 is SGHKS and CDR2 is YYEKEE (reference sequence). The DNA for the CDR3 is TGTGCCAGCAGCGGGGTTGCAACTAATGAAAAACTGTTTTTT. Encoded protein: CASSGVATNEKLFF.

The sample holds many counts of this clonotype. The V call is TRBV19, the J call TRBJ2-1, with 8 bases that match TRBD2. Germline CDR1 is LNHDA and CDR2 is SQIVND (reference sequence). The CDR3 totals 18 residues. V was clipped by 5 bases and J by 4 bases; unmatched bases: 16. The CDR3 coding sequence is TGTGCCAGTAGTTGGCCTCCCGAGTCGGTAGCGGGATACAATGAGCAGTTCTTC. Its translation: CASSWPPESVAGYNEQFF.

In its sample, this clonotype was seen many times. V usage is TRBV7-2 and J usage is TRBJ2-5, with 8 bases identical to TRBD2. J gave up 3 bases and V 6 bases, and 9 bases lay outside the gene matches. The CDR3 consists of 15 residues. Per the germline V gene, CDR1 is SGHTA and CDR2 is FQGNSA. CDR3 coding DNA: TGTGCCAGCAGTCGAGCGGGGGCGCAAAAAGAGACCCAGTACTTC. This codes for CASSRAGAQKETQYF. The variable domain in full, with the rest retrieved from reference TRBV7-2 and TRBJ2-5, is GAGVSQSPSNKVTEKGKDVELRCDPISGHTALYWYRQSLGQGLEFLIYFQGNSAPDKSGLPSDRFSAERTGGSVSTLTIQRTQQEDSAVYLCASSRAGAQKETQYFGPGTRLLVL.

This clonotype was observed at least ten times. V and J are TRBV3-1 and TRBJ1-1, with unresolved D. Germline V gives CDR1 LGHDT, CDR2 YNNKEL (reference sequence). This CDR3 has 14 amino acids. V dropped 3 bases and J dropped 1 base, with 9 bases sitting between them. The CDR3 bases are TGTGCCAGCAGCCATGGCGCTGGGAACACTGAAGCTTTCTTT. Amino acids: CASSHGAGNTEAFF.